The 8 T cell receptor beta chains given below trace back to one sample, sequenced in a study of blood T cells in healthy people across ages. With a J-beta primer mix and a sample-barcoded 5' primer, a second PCR ran 7 to 11 cycles. TCRdb reprocessed the 5' RACE reads with MiXCR, giving one entry per CDR3 protein. The data contain about 1.5 million distinct CDR3 sequences, approximately 43% of them singletons. The specimen was blood. These receptors all stem from a woman under 30 in good health.

V gene TRBV7-2 combines with J gene TRBJ1-2; TRBD1 is a possible D gene (5 bases). The CDR3 is 13 residues long. Trimming shortened V by 0 bases and J by 7 bases, and 9 bases separated the two germline ends. The germline V gene has CDR1 SGHTA and CDR2 FQGNSA. The CDR3 sequence: CASSLARDGGYTF. The CDR3 nucleotides are TGTGCCAGCAGCTTAGCCAGGGACGGTGGCTACACCTTC. Full variable domain (rest looked up from reference TRBV7-2 and TRBJ1-2): GAGVSQSPSNKVTEKGKDVELRCDPISGHTALYWYRQSLGQGLEFLIYFQGNSAPDKSGLPSDRFSAERTGGSVSTLTIQRTQQEDSAVYLCASSLARDGGYTFGSGTRLTVV.

The CDR3 reads CASSLYSDRAGEQYF. The CDR3 DNA reads TGTGCCAGCAGTTTATACTCAGACAGGGCAGGAGAGCAGTACTTC. V usage is TRBV27 and J usage is TRBJ2-5, with TRBD1 matching 7 bases. V lost 1 base and J lost 11; bases outside the gene matches: 13. The CDR3 is 15 amino acids. Germline lookup yields CDR1 MNHEY and CDR2 SMNVEV (reference sequence).

The V gene is TRBV2, the J gene TRBJ2-1; D not resolved. There are 11 residues in the CDR3. V was pared by 4 bases and J by 6 bases, with 4 bases between. Looked up from germline, CDR1 is SNHLY and CDR2 is FYNNEI. The CDR3 DNA follows: TGTGCCAGCAGTGGATGCAATGAGCAGTTCTTC. Its translation is CASSGCNEQFF.

The V and J genes are TRBV19 and TRBJ2-5; possibly TRBD1 for D (6 bases). The J call could be wrong; TRBJ2-7 is a better fit for the DNA end. The CDR3 loop spans 13 amino acids. Germline loops: CDR1 LNHDA, CDR2 SQIVND (reference sequence). The DNA of the CDR3 is TGTGCCACCGGTAAGGACAGTACCTACGAGCAGTACTTC. Translated, it gives CATGKDSTYEQYF.

This clonotype was counted only a few times. This rearrangement joins TRBV20-1 to TRBJ2-3; D remains ambiguous. The CDR3 contains 12 residues. Germline V gene data show CDR1 as DFQATT and CDR2 as SNEGSKA (reference sequence). V lost 3 bases to trimming and J lost 2 bases, with 6 bases between them. CDR3 bases: TGCAGTGCTAGGGCTTACACAGATACGCAGTATTTT. This sequence encodes CSARAYTDTQYF.

J is TRBJ2-5 and V is TRBV20-1; perhaps D is TRBD1 or TRBD2 (5 bases each). Germline CDR1 is DFQATT and CDR2 is SNEGSKA (reference sequence). V was cut by 5 bases and J by 5 bases, with 21 bases left in between. The CDR3 loop spans 15 amino acids. DNA for the CDR3: TGCAGTGCTTTAGGTCCGGGACCAGCTATGGAGACCCAGTACTTC. Encoded protein: CSALGPGPAMETQYF.

The chain has TRBV27 and TRBJ2-5; 12 bases agree with TRBD2. Germline loops: CDR1 MNHEY, CDR2 SMNVEV (reference sequence). The CDR3 consists of 15 residues. The V gene end was trimmed by 7 bases and the J gene end by 2 bases; junction bases not matched to a gene: 5. CDR3 sequence (DNA): TGTGCCAGCACCCTCCTAGCGGGAGGGCAAGAGACCCAGTACTTC. Residues: CASTLLAGGQETQYF.

The genes are TRBV10-2 and TRBJ1-3, with D tentatively TRBD1 (6 bases). The CDR3 has 13 residues. V lost 7 bases, J lost 6 bases, and 13 bases lay in between. CDR1 is WSHSY and CDR2 is SAAADI in the germline V gene. The CDR3 DNA follows: TGCGCCAGCACTCCAGGGACAAAAAACACCATATATTTT. Translating gives CASTPGTKNTIYF.